The rows below give T cell receptor beta chains drawn from one sample of a study of blood T cell repertoires in COVID-19. Some clones are missing from TCRdb's copy, which holds only in-frame ones; the method was immunoSEQ multiplex PCR. The table lists approximately 210,000 clones, about 86% of them singletons. The sequenced material came from PBMCs or T cells enriched from blood (not recorded which). These receptors all come from a woman between 50 and 59 years old with acute COVID-19. Both conserved end residues are part of each CDR3. The order of the fields is J gene, V gene, D gene, clone size, CDR3 protein, CDR3 DNA. A D gene is named only where the DNA matches it firmly. Some rows have no size entry. The others give once, few or many, or a class for an expanded clone.

TRBJ2-1 | TRBV6-5 | TRBD2 | - | CASSYAASGFGEQFF | TGTGCCAGCAGTTACGCCGCTAGCGGGTTCGGTGAGCAGTTCTTC
TRBJ2-1 | TRBV18 | TRBD2 | - | CASSPLTSGNGEQFF | TGTGCCAGCTCACCACTGACTAGCGGGAACGGTGAGCAGTTCTTC
TRBJ2-2 | TRBV19 | - | - | CATTRTGRTGELFF | TGTGCCACCACCAGAACAGGACGCACCGGGGAGCTGTTTTTT
TRBJ2-7 | TRBV5-1 | - | - | CASSLDRDEQYF | TGCGCCAGCAGCTTGGACAGGGACGAGCAGTACTTC
TRBJ1-4 | TRBV30 | - | - | CAWGDPTGRGEKLFF | TGTGCCTGGGGGGACCCGACAGGTAGAGGTGAAAAACTGTTTTTT
TRBJ2-7 | TRBV19 | - | - | CASSIADSYEQYF | TGTGCCAGTAGTATAGCAGATTCCTACGAGCAGTACTTC
TRBJ1-5 | TRBV5-1 | TRBD1 | - | CASSLSAGGGQPQHF | TGCGCCAGCAGCCTGTCGGCAGGGGGTGGTCAGCCCCAGCATTTT
TRBJ2-7 | TRBV29-1 | - | - | CSVDFPGYEQYF | TGCAGCGTTGATTTTCCGGGCTACGAGCAGTACTTC
TRBJ2-7 | TRBV7-9 | - | - | CASSLDFSDEQYF | TGTGCCAGCAGCTTAGATTTTAGTGACGAGCAGTACTTC
TRBJ2-7 | TRBV9 | - | - | CASSEGDYEQYF | TGTGCCAGCTCCGAAGGGGACTACGAGCAGTACTTC
TRBJ1-5 | TRBV2 | TRBD1 | - | CASSRQGVNQPQHF | TGTGCCAGCAGTAGGCAGGGGGTGAACCAGCCCCAGCATTTT
TRBJ2-5 | TRBV29-1 | TRBD2 | - | CSVEGTSGQETQYF | TGCAGCGTTGAAGGGACTAGCGGACAAGAGACCCAGTACTTC
TRBJ2-4 | TRBV29-1 | TRBD1 | - | CSVGDRVGIQYF | TGCAGCGTTGGGGACAGGGTCGGCATTCAGTACTTC
TRBJ1-1 | TRBV3-1/TRBV3-2 | - | once | CASSPRNTEAFF | TGTGCCAGCAGCCCTAGAAACACTGAAGCTTTCTTT
TRBJ1-1 | TRBV28 | - | once | CASSRGFEAFF | TGTGCCAGCAGTCGGGGGTTTGAAGCTTTCTTT
TRBJ2-5 | TRBV7-9 | - | - | CASSSLQDQETQYF | TGTGCCAGCAGCTCCCTGCAGGACCAAGAGACCCAGTACTTC
TRBJ2-3 | TRBV6-5 | TRBD2 | - | CASSYSGSTDTQYF | TGTGCCAGCAGTTATAGCGGGAGCACAGATACGCAGTATTTT
TRBJ1-5 | TRBV2 | - | - | CASSGQSRGEPQHF | TGTGCCAGCAGTGGGCAGTCTCGCGGCGAGCCCCAGCATTTT
TRBJ2-1 | TRBV9 | - | - | CASSVGGGDEQFF | TGTGCCAGCAGCGTTGGGGGCGGCGATGAGCAGTTCTTC
TRBJ1-1 | TRBV5-1 | - | - | CASRSGTEAFF | TGCGCCAGCAGATCAGGGACTGAAGCTTTCTTT
TRBJ2-2 | TRBV30 | TRBD2 | - | CAWKAGEPGELFF | TGTGCCTGGAAAGCGGGAGAGCCCGGGGAGCTGTTTTTT
TRBJ1-5 | TRBV19 | - | - | CASRGAWGNQPQHF | TGTGCCAGTAGGGGAGCATGGGGCAATCAGCCCCAGCATTTT
TRBJ2-1 | TRBV28 | TRBD1 | - | CASSSAAGGINEQFF | TGTGCCAGCAGTTCCGCAGCAGGGGGCATAAATGAGCAGTTCTTC
TRBJ1-1 | TRBV7-3 | TRBD1 | - | CASRFQGGTEAFF | TGTGCCAGCAGGTTCCAGGGGGGCACTGAAGCTTTCTTT